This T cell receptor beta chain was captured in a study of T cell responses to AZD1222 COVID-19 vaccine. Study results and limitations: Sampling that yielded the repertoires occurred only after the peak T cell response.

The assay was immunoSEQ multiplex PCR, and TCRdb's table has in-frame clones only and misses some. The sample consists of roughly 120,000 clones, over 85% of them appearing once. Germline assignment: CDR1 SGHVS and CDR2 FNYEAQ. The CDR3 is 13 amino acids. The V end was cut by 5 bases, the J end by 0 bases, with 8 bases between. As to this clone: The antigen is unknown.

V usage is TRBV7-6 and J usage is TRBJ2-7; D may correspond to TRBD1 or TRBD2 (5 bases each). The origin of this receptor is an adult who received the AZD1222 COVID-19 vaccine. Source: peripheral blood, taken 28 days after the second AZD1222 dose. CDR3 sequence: CASSRGTSYEQYF. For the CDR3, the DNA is TGTGCCAGCAGCCGTGGGACCTCCTACGAGCAGTACTTC.